A single sample is the source of the 26 T cell receptor beta chains below, sequenced in a study of CD4 T cells in relation to SARS-CoV-2 and coronaviruses. No antigen is known for these receptors. CD4+ T cells from unexposed donors were obtained before the COVID-19 pandemic (2011-2018). After around nine days of culture, CD4+ T cells were isolated. Only in-frame clones appear in the TCRdb table, and some are missing; sequencing was by immunoSEQ multiplex PCR. The table records 26,000 or so clones, 74% of them present only once. The sample comprised CD4+ T cells from PBMCs, cultured in vitro. The source of these receptors is a human donor in good health.

The chain uses TRBV7-6 and TRBJ1-4; 8 bases agree with TRBD1. The CDR3 covers 18 residues. V dropped 4 bases and J dropped 0; count of bases not matched to a gene: 10. Germline V gene sequence: CDR1 SGHVS, CDR2 FNYEAQ. CDR3 DNA: TGTGCCAGCAGCTCAGGAGTCCCGGGACAGGCAACTAATGAAAAACTGTTTTTT. This codes for CASSSGVPGQATNEKLFF.

This clone was picked up a small number of times. J is TRBJ1-5 and V is TRBV9; TRBD1 is a possible D gene (5 bases). The ends were cut back, 3 bases at V and 2 bases at J, with 9 bases in the middle. CDR1 and CDR2 (germline): SGDLS, YYNGEE. This CDR3 region has 14 residues. The CDR3 is CASSAEGGNQPQHF. CDR3 nucleotides: TGTGCCAGCAGCGCCGAAGGGGGCAATCAGCCCCAGCATTTT.

V and J are TRBV13 and TRBJ2-5; D ambiguous. Trimming stripped 5 bases from V and 5 bases from J, with 15 bases between. The germline V gene has CDR1 PRHDT and CDR2 FYEKMQ (reference sequence). The CDR3 spans 14 residues. CDR3 in amino acids: CASSGPLGGETQYF. CDR3 nucleotide sequence: TGTGCCAGCAGCGGTCCCTTGGGTGGGGAGACCCAGTACTTC.

V and J are TRBV29-1 and TRBJ1-4; maybe TRBD1 (5 bases). Germline V gene sequence: CDR1 SQVTM, CDR2 ANQGSEA. Trimming left V 5 bases short and J 8 bases short, with 15 bases between. CDR3 size: 13 residues. CDR3 sequence reads: CSVQGSRGEKLFF. The CDR3 DNA reads TGCAGCGTTCAGGGTTCTCGGGGCGAAAAACTGTTTTTT.

The rearrangement links TRBV6-5 to TRBJ2-3; D could derive from TRBD1 or TRBD2 (5 bases each). V lost 6 bases and J lost 6, with 19 bases in between. The germline V gene has CDR1 MNHEY and CDR2 SVGAGI. The CDR3 totals 15 residues. CDR3 in DNA: TGTGCCAGCAGGGGGACCTATAGCCCCCCCGATACGCAGTATTTT. Amino acid sequence: CASRGTYSPPDTQYF.

The V call is TRBV7-9, the J call TRBJ1-1, with D uncertain. The CDR3 sequence is 13 residues long. V shed 5 bases and J shed 4 bases, with 11 bases lying between them. Germline V lookup: CDR1 SEHNR, CDR2 FQNEAQ (reference sequence). The CDR3 reads CASSRPVSTEAFF. As DNA, the CDR3 is TGTGCCAGCAGCCGTCCAGTAAGCACTGAAGCTTTCTTT. The full variable domain, its missing parts supplied by reference TRBV7-9 and TRBJ1-1, is DTGVSQNPRHKITKRGQNVTFRCDPISEHNRLYWYRQTLGQGPEFLTYFQNEAQLEKSRLLSDRFSAERPKGSFSTLEIQRTEQGDSAMYLCASSRPVSTEAFFGQGTRLTVV.

The rearrangement uses TRBV6-5 and TRBJ2-5, with D unresolved. V lost 5 bases, J lost 1 base, and 14 bases lay in between. CDR1 MNHEY and CDR2 SVGAGI come from the germline V gene. This CDR3 has 15 residues. The CDR3 DNA reads as TGTGCCAGCAGTCAACTAAGCCGGACCCAAGAGACCCAGTACTTC. Residues: CASSQLSRTQETQYF.

V and J are TRBV5-1 and TRBJ1-2; 7 bases map to TRBD1. The CDR3 length is 15 residues. Germline V gives CDR1 SGHRS, CDR2 YFSETQ. V dropped 2 bases and J dropped 5; count of bases not matched to a gene: 9. The CDR3 sequence is CASSFLAGQSYGYTF. The CDR3 coding sequence is TGCGCCAGCAGCTTCTTGGCGGGACAGTCTTATGGCTACACCTTC. The full variable domain, with the rest looked up from reference TRBV5-1 and TRBJ1-2, is KAGVTQTPRYLIKTRGQQVTLSCSPISGHRSVSWYQQTPGQGLQFLFEYFSETQRNKGNFPGRFSGRQFSNSRSEMNVSTLELGDSALYLCASSFLAGQSYGYTFGSGTRLTVV.

This rearrangement joins TRBV28 to TRBJ2-3, with 8 bases that match TRBD2. With V trimmed by 7 bases and J by 2 bases, 5 bases remained unmatched. The germline gives CDR1 MDHEN, CDR2 SYDVKM. This CDR3 spans 14 amino acids. The CDR3 nucleotides read TGTGCCAGCATGGTAGCGGGAAACACAGATACGCAGTATTTT. Translated: CASMVAGNTDTQYF.

V gene TRBV5-4 combines with J gene TRBJ2-7, with 16 positions matching TRBD2. V dropped 4 bases and J dropped 5; count of bases not matched to a gene: 6. The CDR3 extends over 16 amino acids. Germline V CDR1 and CDR2: SGHNT, YYREEE (reference sequence). The CDR3 sequence is CASSTGLAGGIDEQYF. The CDR3 DNA reads as TGTGCCAGCAGCACGGGACTAGCGGGAGGGATTGACGAGCAGTACTTC.

The chain has TRBV2 and TRBJ2-1; either TRBD1 or TRBD2 may fit D (6 bases each). Trimming removed 0 bases at V and 0 bases at J, with 9 bases between. CDR1 SNHLY and CDR2 FYNNEI come from the germline V gene. This CDR3 is 16 amino acids long. The CDR3: CASSEAGGFSYNEQFF. DNA for the CDR3: TGTGCCAGCAGTGAAGCGGGGGGCTTCTCCTACAATGAGCAGTTCTTC.

This chain joins TRBV12-3 or TRBV12-4 and TRBJ1-1; D remains ambiguous. V was pared by 4 bases and J by 2 bases, with 8 bases between. This CDR3 comprises 13 residues. For the CDR3, the DNA is TGTGCCAGCAGTTCTGCAAGAAACACTGAAGCTTTCTTT. This gives the protein CASSSARNTEAFF.

This clone was seen only once. V is TRBV7-2 and J is TRBJ2-5; a possible D gene is TRBD1 (6 bases). CDR1 is SGHTA, CDR2 FQGNSA, per germline. The CDR3 is 14 residues long. Trimming took off 5 bases at V and 2 bases at J, with 12 bases between the two ends. This CDR3 reads CASSPDRSQETQYF. The CDR3 DNA sequence: TGTGCCAGCAGCCCCGACAGGAGTCAAGAGACCCAGTACTTC.

This clone has more than one count but fewer than ten. The chain couples TRBV7-3 to TRBJ1-6; 11 bases are shared with TRBD1. The V gene's germline CDR1 is SGHTA and CDR2 FQGTGA. The CDR3 is 20 amino acids. V was clipped by 1 base and J by 6 bases; unmatched bases: 14. The CDR3 DNA reads TGTGCCAGCAGCTTAAACCCCGGACAGGGGGCCATAATAGGTAATTCACCCCTCCACTTT. Protein sequence: CASSLNPGQGAIIGNSPLHF.

The chain uses TRBV5-1 and TRBJ2-1, with TRBD1 identical over 9 bases. Germline CDR1 SGHRS, CDR2 YFSETQ. The CDR3 is made up of 15 amino acids. After removal of 0 bases from V and 2 bases from J, the junction contained 0 bases not matched to a gene. In DNA, the CDR3 is TGCGCCAGCAGCTTGGGACAGGGGGCCTACAATGAGCAGTTCTTC. Amino acid sequence: CASSLGQGAYNEQFF.

This chain links TRBV4-2 with TRBJ2-7; 12 positions match TRBD1. The germline V gene encodes CDR1 LGHNA and CDR2 YNFKEQ. The CDR3 length is 16 residues. V gave up 3 bases and J gave up 4 bases; unmatched junction bases: 7. CDR3 loop: CASSQAAGQGAYEQYF. The CDR3 nucleotides read TGTGCCAGCAGCCAGGCCGCGGGACAGGGGGCGTACGAGCAGTACTTC.

V is TRBV5-4 and J is TRBJ2-3; 15 bases are a match to TRBD2. The V segment lost 3 bases and the J segment 4 bases; nucleotides outside the gene matches: 6. The CDR3 length is 17 residues. Germline V gene lookup returns CDR1 SGHNT and CDR2 YYREEE (reference sequence). The CDR3: CASSSRTSGGAADTQYF. DNA for the CDR3: TGTGCCAGCAGCTCCAGGACTAGCGGGGGGGCCGCAGATACGCAGTATTTT.

J is TRBJ2-7 and V is TRBV6-5, with D hard to call. The CDR3 spans 13 residues. Germline loops: CDR1 MNHEY, CDR2 SVGAGI. Trimming removed 6 bases from V and 2 bases from J, with 11 bases in between. The CDR3 reads CASSRAPPYEQYF. DNA of the CDR3: TGTGCCAGCAGCCGGGCCCCTCCCTACGAGCAGTACTTC.

The V gene is TRBV6-5, the J gene TRBJ1-1; maybe TRBD1 (5 bases). This CDR3 is built from 14 residues. Germline-derived CDR1 and CDR2 are MNHEY and SVGAGI. V was cut by 5 bases and J by 1 base, with 11 bases left in between. The CDR3 DNA reads TGTGCCAGCAGTCCACAGGTTTCGAACACTGAAGCTTTCTTT. It specifies CASSPQVSNTEAFF.

The rearrangement joins TRBV19 to TRBJ2-5; TRBD2 matches at 7 bases. The CDR3 is 14 amino acids. CDR1 LNHDA and CDR2 SQIVND come from the germline V gene (reference sequence). After removal of 6 bases from V and 4 bases from J, the junction contained 8 bases not matched to a gene. The CDR3 sequence is CASRREAGVETQYF. DNA for the CDR3: TGTGCCAGTAGACGCGAGGCGGGAGTAGAGACCCAGTACTTC.

The chain carries TRBV5-1 and TRBJ1-5; D is unresolved. V was cut by 0 bases and J by 0 bases, with 10 bases left in between. The CDR3 has 16 residues. Germline V gene data show CDR1 as SGHRS and CDR2 as YFSETQ. CDR3 in DNA: TGCGCCAGCAGCTTGGCCGGAGGGAATAGCAATCAGCCCCAGCATTTT. As protein: CASSLAGGNSNQPQHF.

This clone was counted only a few times. The rearrangement joins TRBV5-1 to TRBJ2-7; 7 nucleotides line up with TRBD1. The germline CDR1 and CDR2 sequences are SGHRS and YFSETQ. After removal of 4 bases from V and 7 bases from J, the junction contained 8 bases not matched to a gene. The CDR3 contains 13 residues. CDR3 loop: CASSQGQMGEQYF. CDR3 nucleotide sequence: TGCGCCAGCAGCCAGGGACAGATGGGAGAGCAGTACTTC.

The chain couples TRBV21-1 to TRBJ2-4; TRBD1 reflects the table's D call only, with no check against the DNA. TRBV21-1 is recorded as a pseudogene. The CDR3 covers 12 residues. CDR3 DNA sequence: TGTGCCAGCAGGACCCAGGGAAACATTCAGTACTTC. Protein sequence: CASRTQGNIQYF.

This clone appeared a single time. The chain combines TRBV7-9 with TRBJ2-3; 7 nucleotides match TRBD1. This CDR3 contains 13 residues. Germline V gene sequence: CDR1 SEHNR, CDR2 FQNEAQ (reference sequence). Trimming took 5 bases from V and 6 from J; bases not matched to a gene: 5. In nucleotides, the CDR3 is TGTGCCAGCAGCCTCCTGACAGGGGATACGCAGTATTTT. Its translation: CASSLLTGDTQYF.

The rearrangement uses TRBV7-9 and TRBJ2-7, with D tentatively TRBD1 or TRBD2 (6 bases each). This CDR3 region has 17 residues. Trimming cost V 7 bases and J 3 bases, with 25 bases left between them. Germline V gives CDR1 SEHNR, CDR2 FQNEAQ (reference sequence). In DNA form, the CDR3 reads TGTGCCAGCATAAGAACAGGGACTTTAGGGAGTGGCTACGAGCAGTACTTC. Translated: CASIRTGTLGSGYEQYF.

This chain uses TRBV19 with TRBJ1-6; D unclear. The length of the CDR3 is 15 residues. Per germline, CDR1 LNHDA and CDR2 SQIVND (reference sequence). V lost 2 bases and J 0 bases, leaving 5 bases between the germline ends. CDR3 sequence reads: CASSIQSSYNSPLHF. For the CDR3, the DNA is TGTGCCAGTAGTATACAGAGCTCCTATAATTCACCCCTCCACTTT.